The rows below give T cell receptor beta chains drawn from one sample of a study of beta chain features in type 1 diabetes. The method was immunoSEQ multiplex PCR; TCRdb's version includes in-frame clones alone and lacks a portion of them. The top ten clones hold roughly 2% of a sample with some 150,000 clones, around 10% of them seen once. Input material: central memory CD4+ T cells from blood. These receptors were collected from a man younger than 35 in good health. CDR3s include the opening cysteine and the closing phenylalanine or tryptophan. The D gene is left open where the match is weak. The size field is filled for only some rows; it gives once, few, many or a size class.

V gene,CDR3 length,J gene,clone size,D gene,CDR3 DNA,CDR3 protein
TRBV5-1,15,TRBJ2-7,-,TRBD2,TGCGCCAGCAGCTTGGTCGCGGGGGGAGTTTACGAGCAGTACTTC,CASSLVAGGVYEQYF
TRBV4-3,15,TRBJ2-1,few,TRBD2,TGCGCCAGCGGGGGACTAGCGGGCTCCTACAATGAGCAGTTCTTC,CASGGLAGSYNEQFF
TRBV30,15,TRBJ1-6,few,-,TGTGCCTGGATATACTCGGCTGGGGCGATTTCACCCCTCCACTTT,CAWIYSAGAISPLHF
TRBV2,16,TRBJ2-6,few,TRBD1,TGTGCCAGCAGGGGACAGGCTCCGTCTGGGGCCAACGTCCTGACTTTC,CASRGQAPSGANVLTF
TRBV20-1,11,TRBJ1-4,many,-,TGCAGTGCCTTAAACAATGAAAAACTGTTTTTT,CSALNNEKLFF
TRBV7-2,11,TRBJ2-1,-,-,TGTGCCAGCACCCCGGGACGAGAGCAGTTCTTC,CASTPGREQFF
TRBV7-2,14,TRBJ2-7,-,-,TGTGCCAGCAGTTCCCAGGGAGGATACTACGAGCAGTACTTC,CASSSQGGYYEQYF
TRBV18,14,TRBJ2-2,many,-,TGTGCCAGCTCACCGGACGGCTACACCGGGGAGCTGTTTTTT,CASSPDGYTGELFF
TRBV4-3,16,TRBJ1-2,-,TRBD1,TGCGCCAGCAGCCAAGACCACAGGGGATCCTTCTATGGCTACACCTTC,CASSQDHRGSFYGYTF
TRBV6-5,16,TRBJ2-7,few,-,TGTGCCAGCAGTTATTCTTGGGCAGGGAGCTCCTACGAGCAGTACTTC,CASSYSWAGSSYEQYF
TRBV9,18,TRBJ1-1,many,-,TGTGCCAGCAGCGGTAGGGCCGACATAGGGGTGCGCGGCACTGAAGCTTTCTTT,CASSGRADIGVRGTEAFF
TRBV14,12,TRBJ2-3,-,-,TGTGCCAGCAGCCGGGGGCCAGATACGCAGTATTTT,CASSRGPDTQYF
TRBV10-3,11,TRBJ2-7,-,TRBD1,TGTGCCATCCAGGGGGCCGGCGAGCAGTACTTC,CAIQGAGEQYF
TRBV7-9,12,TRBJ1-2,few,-,TGTGCCAGCACCAGGGGTCAGAATGGCTACACCTTC,CASTRGQNGYTF
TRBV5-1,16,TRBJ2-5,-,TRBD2,TGCGCCAGCAGCTTGGTTGCGCGGGAGAGGAGAGAGACCCAGTACTTC,CASSLVARERRETQYF
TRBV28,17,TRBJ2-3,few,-,TGTGCCAGCAGCCCCCTAGGTAGGGGGGCAAGCACAGATACGCAGTATTTT,CASSPLGRGASTDTQYF
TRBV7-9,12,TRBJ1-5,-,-,TGTGCCAGCAGCATTCTATATCAGCCCCAGCATTTT,CASSILYQPQHF
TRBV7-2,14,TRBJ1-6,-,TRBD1,TGTGCCAGCAGCCAGGACAGGGTTACATCACCCCTCCACTTT,CASSQDRVTSPLHF
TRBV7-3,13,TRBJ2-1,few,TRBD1,TGTGCCAGCAGCTGGGGACAGGGTCTTGAGCAGTTCTTC,CASSWGQGLEQFF
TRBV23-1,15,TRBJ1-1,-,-,TGCGCCAGCAGTCACTATGAAGCTAAGAACACTGAAGCTTTCTTT,CASSHYEAKNTEAFF